Listed below are T cell receptor beta chains from one sample, sequenced in a study of beta chain features in type 1 diabetes. Profiling relied on immunoSEQ multiplex PCR, and the TCRdb table lists in-frame clones only, not all of them. The data show roughly 42,000 clones, with approximately 49% seen just once and 0.2% to 0.3% held by the top ten. The sample consisted of stem cell memory CD4+ T cells from blood. Receptor source: a woman in her twenties or thirties in good health. The CDR3 runs from the conserved cysteine through the conserved F or W. The D gene is left open where the match is weak. Size is omitted from some rows. Given values are once, few, many or a class for expanded clones.

j_gene,abundance,d_gene,v_gene,CDR3nt,CDR3aa
TRBJ2-5,NA,TRBD2,TRBV7-9,TGTGCCAGCACCCGGACTAGCGGAGGGACCCAGTACTTC,CASTRTSGGTQYF
TRBJ2-7,once,TRBD1,TRBV6-5,TGTGCCAGCAGCCGACAGGGAGACGAGCAGTACTTC,CASSRQGDEQYF
TRBJ2-1,NA,TRBD2,TRBV10-2,TGCGCCAGCAGACTAGCGGGAGACAATGAGCAGTTCTTC,CASRLAGDNEQFF
TRBJ2-7,NA,NA,TRBV4-3,TGCGCCAGCAGCCCGCAGCGACAGGTAACCTACGAGCAGTACTTC,CASSPQRQVTYEQYF
TRBJ1-5,NA,NA,TRBV11-3,TGTGCCAGCAGGGTACCCTATAGCAATCAGCCCCAGCATTTT,CASRVPYSNQPQHF
TRBJ2-1,few,NA,TRBV7-2,TGTGCCAGCAGCGCCCTAGACGATGAGCAGTTCTTC,CASSALDDEQFF
TRBJ2-2,few,NA,TRBV7-2,TGTGCCAGCAGCTTAGGGAGTTACACCGGGGAGCTGTTTTTT,CASSLGSYTGELFF
TRBJ2-7,NA,TRBD2,TRBV29-1,TGCAGCGTTGGGGGACTAGCGGGAGTCGTCGTTGGCTACGAGCAGTACTTC,CSVGGLAGVVVGYEQYF
TRBJ2-4,NA,NA,TRBV7-2,TGTGCCAGCAGCTTAGCGCGGACTCCTCGGGACATTCAGTACTTC,CASSLARTPRDIQYF
TRBJ2-1,NA,NA,TRBV7-3,TGTGCCAGCGGGCGGGGTACCCACAATGAGCAGTTCTTC,CASGRGTHNEQFF
TRBJ2-5,few,TRBD1,TRBV19,TGTGCCAGTAGTATCACAGGGGGAACCCAAGAGACCCAGTACTTC,CASSITGGTQETQYF
TRBJ1-1,NA,NA,TRBV9,TGTGCCAGCAGCTCGACAGTCAACACTGAAGCTTTCTTT,CASSSTVNTEAFF
TRBJ2-3,NA,TRBD2,TRBV7-2,TGTGCCAGCAGTCTAGCGGGAGTCGCTGCAGATACGCAGTATTTT,CASSLAGVAADTQYF
TRBJ2-2,NA,NA,TRBV7-9,TGTGCCAGCAGCTTAAGAGTTCAGGACGGGGAGCTGTTTTTT,CASSLRVQDGELFF
TRBJ2-7,NA,NA,TRBV6-5,TGTGCCAGCAGACTCAATGGAGGAAACGAGCAGTACTTC,CASRLNGGNEQYF
TRBJ2-7,NA,TRBD1,TRBV6-5,TGTGCCAGCAGCCGACAGGGCCACGAGCAGTACTTC,CASSRQGHEQYF
TRBJ2-7,NA,NA,TRBV21-1,TGTGCCAGCAGCAAAGTTAGCGGGAGAACTAACTTATACGAGCAGTACTTC,CASSKVSGRTNLYEQYF
TRBJ2-2,few,TRBD2,TRBV4-2,TGTGCCAGCAGCCAAACCGGGACTATGCCGTCGGTAGGGGAGCTGTTTTTT,CASSQTGTMPSVGELFF
TRBJ2-1,NA,NA,TRBV30,TGTGCCTGGAGGGAGGGTTTCAACGGGGGGCAGTTCTTC,CAWREGFNGGQFF
TRBJ2-7,NA,TRBD2,TRBV28,TGTGCCAGCAGACTAGCGGGAGAGTCGTACGAGCAGTACTTC,CASRLAGESYEQYF
TRBJ1-2,NA,NA,TRBV15,TGTGCCACCAGCCCCGGAGGCCATCCTATGGGGGCCTATGGCTACACCTTC,CATSPGGHPMGAYGYTF
TRBJ2-2,NA,TRBD2,TRBV5-1,TGCGCCAGCAAGATGATAGCGGGACTGTGGGCCGGGGAGCTGTTTTTT,CASKMIAGLWAGELFF
TRBJ2-2,NA,TRBD2,TRBV5-6,TGTGCCAGCAGCGGGGGACTAGCGGAGAGCACCGGGGAGCTGTTTTTT,CASSGGLAESTGELFF
TRBJ2-7,NA,NA,TRBV2,TGTGCCAGCAGTGTTTTAGGGGGAATCGACGAGCAGTACTTC,CASSVLGGIDEQYF
TRBJ2-7,NA,TRBD2,TRBV5-1,TGCGCCAGCAGCTTGGTAGGGACTAGCGGGAGAGGAGAGCAGTACTTC,CASSLVGTSGRGEQYF
TRBJ2-5,few,TRBD1,TRBV28,TGTGCCAGCAGTTTGTGGACAGGCCAAGAGACCCAGTACTTC,CASSLWTGQETQYF
TRBJ1-2,NA,NA,TRBV6-5,TGTGCCAGCAGTTACTCACGCCTTAGCTATGGCTACACCTTC,CASSYSRLSYGYTF
TRBJ2-7,NA,NA,TRBV7-3,TGTGCCAGCAGCTTAACGGGAGCACCGGGGGAGCAGTACTTC,CASSLTGAPGEQYF
TRBJ2-3,few,TRBD2,TRBV7-9,TGTGCCAGCAGCTCAGGGACTAGCGGCGGCACAGATACGCAGTATTTT,CASSSGTSGGTDTQYF
TRBJ2-2,NA,NA,TRBV7-2,TGTGCCAGCAGCTTAGCGGGAGGCCTACCGACGGAGCTGTTTTTT,CASSLAGGLPTELFF
TRBJ2-7,few,TRBD2,TRBV6-1,TGTGCCAGCAGTGAAGCGGGACTAGCGGAATCCTACGAGCAGTACTTC,CASSEAGLAESYEQYF
TRBJ2-2,few,NA,TRBV6-1,TGTGCCCATTCGGGGGACCCACTATACACCGGGGAGCTGTTTTTT,CAHSGDPLYTGELFF
TRBJ2-1,few,NA,TRBV28,TGTGCCAGCAGTTTAACCGGGAGCTCCTACAATGAGCAGTTCTTC,CASSLTGSSYNEQFF
TRBJ2-1,NA,NA,TRBV21-1,TGTGCCAGCAGCAAACTAGCGGGAGGGACCCTGAGCTCCTACAATGAGCAGTTCTTC,CASSKLAGGTLSSYNEQFF
TRBJ2-5,few,NA,TRBV29-1,TGCAGCGTTGAGCGGACAGTGCAAGAGACCCAGTACTTC,CSVERTVQETQYF
TRBJ2-7,NA,TRBD1,TRBV6-5,TGTGCCAGTCGGACAGGGGGCTTCTACGAGCAGTACTTC,CASRTGGFYEQYF
TRBJ1-1,NA,NA,TRBV30,TGTGCCTGGAGCACGTCGAGGAACACTGAAGCTTTCTTT,CAWSTSRNTEAFF
TRBJ2-3,NA,NA,TRBV27,TGTGCCAGCAGGCGGTCAACAGGGACGGATACGCAGTATTTT,CASRRSTGTDTQYF
TRBJ2-1,NA,NA,TRBV29-1,TGCAGCGTAGGGATTGTAGGAGGATCGGATGAGCAGTTCTTC,CSVGIVGGSDEQFF
TRBJ2-1,NA,NA,TRBV4-3,TGCGCCAGCAGCCAAGGAGAGGGTGGAGAGCAGTTCTTC,CASSQGEGGEQFF
TRBJ2-7,NA,TRBD2,TRBV2,TGTGCCAGCAGACTATCCGTTAGCGGGGAGGAGGGTTTC,CASRLSVSGEEGF
TRBJ2-1,NA,TRBD2,TRBV6-1,TGTGCCAGCAATCCGGGACTAGCGGATAACAATGAGCAGTTCTTC,CASNPGLADNNEQFF
TRBJ2-2,NA,TRBD1,TRBV6-1,TGTGCCAGCAGTGAATCCCCGGGACAGGGAACCGGGGAGCTGTTTTTT,CASSESPGQGTGELFF
TRBJ1-2,few,NA,TRBV28,TGTGCCAGCAGCCTATCGCCGAACTATGGCTACACCTTC,CASSLSPNYGYTF
TRBJ1-1,NA,NA,TRBV7-2,TGTGCCAGCAGCTCTCAGAGGCAGGGGCTCATCACTGAAGCTTTCTTT,CASSSQRQGLITEAFF
TRBJ2-4,few,NA,TRBV7-2,TGTGCCAGCAGCTGGGGCGGTGGTTCCGGAAACATTCAGTACTTC,CASSWGGGSGNIQYF